These 19 T cell receptor beta chains share one sample of origin, sequenced in a study. From the RT-PCR reads, TCRdb called clonotypes with MiXCR, one entry per CDR3 protein. Of about 700,000 distinct CDR3 sequences in the sample, about 14% were seen once. The material sequenced was memory CD4+ T cells from blood. Receptors originate from a female donor in good health, serving as a healthy control.

The rearrangement joins TRBV7-9 to TRBJ2-1; TRBD1 is a possible D gene (6 bases). The V end lost 5 bases, the J end lost 6 bases, and 20 bases lay between the germline ends. The germline V gene has CDR1 SEHNR and CDR2 FQNEAQ (reference sequence). This CDR3 is 16 amino acids long. The CDR3 loop reads CASSPLPGTRGNEQFF. Written as DNA, the CDR3 is TGTGCCAGCAGCCCCCTCCCGGGGACACGGGGCAATGAGCAGTTCTTC.

This chain connects TRBV15 to TRBJ2-7; D perhaps matches TRBD2 (6 bases). CDR1 is LNHNV and CDR2 is YYDKDF in the germline V gene (reference sequence). The V gene lost 0 bases and the J gene lost 7 bases, with 10 bases spanning the gap. The CDR3 consists of 13 residues. CDR3 DNA: TGTGCCACCAGCAGAGATGTGGCGGGGGAGCAGTACTTC. Amino acids: CATSRDVAGEQYF.

This clonotype was recorded a few times. The chain links TRBV27 to TRBJ1-4; no definite D call. Per the germline V gene, CDR1 is MNHEY and CDR2 is SMNVEV (reference sequence). Trimming took off 4 bases at V and 4 bases at J, with 19 bases between the two ends. The CDR3 runs to 17 residues. In DNA form, the CDR3 reads TGTGCCAGCAGTTCCTACACGGACGGCTGGAATAATGAAAAACTGTTTTTT. Translated: CASSSYTDGWNNEKLFF.

This clonotype has a handful of counts. This sequence joins TRBV7-3 and TRBJ2-5; 11 nucleotides align to TRBD1. Germline-derived CDR1 and CDR2 are SGHTA and FQGTGA. The CDR3 sequence is 16 residues long. The trim removed 5 bases at V and 4 bases at J, leaving 9 bases unmatched. The CDR3 region is CASSLKGTGGLETQYF. The DNA of the CDR3 is TGTGCCAGCAGCCTAAAGGGGACAGGGGGGTTAGAGACCCAGTACTTC. The entire variable domain, with the rest obtained from reference TRBV7-3 and TRBJ2-5, is as follows: GAGVSQTPSNKVTEKGKYVELRCDPISGHTALYWYRQSLGQGPEFLIYFQGTGAADDSGLPNDRFFAVRPEGSVSTLKIQRTERGDSAVYLCASSLKGTGGLETQYFGPGTRLLVL.

The rearrangement joins TRBV7-6 to TRBJ1-1, with TRBD1 matching 7 bases. With 5 bases clipped from V and 2 bases from J, the junction kept 11 bases outside the gene matches. Germline CDR1 is SGHVS and CDR2 is FNYEAQ. The CDR3 is 16 amino acids. CDR3 in amino acids: CASSPHQTGTNTEAFF. The CDR3 nucleotides are TGTGCCAGCAGCCCACACCAGACAGGGACTAACACTGAAGCTTTCTTT.

V gene TRBV6-1 combines with J gene TRBJ1-1, with D unclear. Trimming cost V 7 bases and J 1 base, with 13 bases left between them. The CDR3 is made up of 14 amino acids. CDR1 MNHNS and CDR2 SASEGT come from the germline V gene. The CDR3 loop is CASNPNAGNTEAFF. As DNA, the CDR3 is TGTGCCAGCAATCCGAACGCAGGGAACACTGAAGCTTTCTTT.

V gene TRBV29-1 combines with J gene TRBJ2-5, with D tentatively TRBD1 or TRBD2 (6 bases each). The CDR3 extends over 15 amino acids. Trimming cost V 6 bases and J 5 bases, with 22 bases left between them. Germline V CDR1 and CDR2: SQVTM, ANQGSEA. DNA for the CDR3: TGCAGCGTCGACCGGGGGCTTGGAGTGGGGGAGACCCAGTACTTC. This sequence encodes CSVDRGLGVGETQYF.

This clonotype was counted between two and nine times. The rearrangement links TRBV7-2 to TRBJ2-7; TRBD2 aligns across 9 bases. This CDR3 spans 13 amino acids. The V and J ends lost 0 bases and 8 bases, in that order; junction bases with no gene match: 2. Per the germline V gene, CDR1 is SGHTA and CDR2 is FQGNSA. The CDR3 is CASSLARGGQQYF. As DNA, the CDR3 is TGTGCCAGCAGCTTAGCGCGGGGGGGGCAGCAGTACTTC.

This clonotype was detected many times. The chain joins TRBV7-2 to TRBJ2-1, with 7 nucleotides matching TRBD2. Germline values: CDR1 SGHTA, CDR2 FQGNSA. After removal of 7 bases from V and 0 bases from J, the junction contained 9 bases not matched to a gene. The CDR3 covers 16 residues. This CDR3 is CASKLKAGSSYNEQFF. CDR3 coding DNA: TGTGCCAGCAAACTAAAAGCGGGGAGCTCCTACAATGAGCAGTTCTTC.

The J gene is TRBJ2-7, the V gene TRBV20-1; D unclear. V was cut by 3 bases and J by 4 bases, with 16 bases left in between. Germline CDR1 DFQATT, CDR2 SNEGSKA (reference sequence). CDR3 size: 14 residues. The CDR3 is CSASEAPVGYEQYF. The CDR3 region has the DNA TGCAGTGCTAGTGAGGCCCCAGTGGGGTACGAGCAGTACTTC.

This clonotype is a singleton in its sample. The chain recombines TRBV28 with TRBJ1-2, with D unresolved. Germline CDR1 and CDR2: MDHEN and SYDVKM. Trimming removed 5 bases from V and 7 bases from J, with 8 bases in between. The CDR3 covers 11 residues. In nucleotides, the CDR3 is TGTGCCAGCAGTAACGACCGTGGCTACACCTTC. Its protein is CASSNDRGYTF.

Concerning this clonotype itself: At one end, the junction sequence differs from germline, possibly due to a read error. The chain couples TRBV5-1 to TRBJ1-4; D is unclear. The CDR3 runs to 13 residues. Looked up from germline, CDR1 is SGHRS and CDR2 is YFSETQ. In nucleotides, the CDR3 is TGTGCCAGCAGCTTGGAAGGGAGTGAAAAACTGTTTTTT. Translation: CASSLEGSEKLFF.

This clonotype was counted only a few times. The V and J genes are TRBV5-4 and TRBJ1-2, with D hard to call. The CDR3 sequence is 13 residues long. V was pared by 4 bases and J by 8 bases, with 15 bases between. CDR1 is SGHNT, CDR2 YYREEE, per germline (reference sequence). The CDR3 nucleotides read TGTGCCAGCAGCCGGATGACCCCCCAGGGCTACACCTTC. Translating gives CASSRMTPQGYTF.

The V call is TRBV20-1, the J call TRBJ1-1, with TRBD1 matching 8 bases. V was clipped by 1 base and J by 6 bases; unmatched bases: 7. The CDR3 is made up of 14 amino acids. In germline, CDR1 is DFQATT, CDR2 SNEGSKA (reference sequence). In DNA form, the CDR3 reads TGCAGTGCTAGAGGGACAGGGTCAGGGGCTGAAGCTTTCTTT. Protein: CSARGTGSGAEAFF.

This clonotype was recorded many times. The V and J genes are TRBV29-1 and TRBJ2-1; D is unresolved. Germline loops: CDR1 SQVTM, CDR2 ANQGSEA. The CDR3 is made up of 11 amino acids. V lost 2 bases, J lost 6 bases, and 5 bases lay in between. CDR3 in DNA: TGCAGCGTTGAACGACTCAATGAGCAGTTCTTC. It translates to CSVERLNEQFF.

The V gene is TRBV24-1, the J gene TRBJ1-1; 9 bases are a match to TRBD1. The CDR3 contains 16 residues. The germline V gene encodes CDR1 KGHDR and CDR2 SFDVKD. After removal of 2 bases from V and 3 bases from J, the junction contained 6 bases not matched to a gene. This chain's CDR3 is CATSDSHRGRDTEAFF. The CDR3 bases are TGTGCCACCAGTGATTCCCACAGGGGGCGCGACACTGAAGCTTTCTTT.

The sample holds many counts of this clonotype. The chain recombines TRBV20-1 with TRBJ2-7; D unresolved. V was clipped by 3 bases and J by 3 bases, with 9 bases between them. CDR1 is DFQATT, CDR2 SNEGSKA, per germline (reference sequence). The CDR3 has 12 amino acids. For the CDR3, the DNA is TGCAGTGCTAGCCACGCAGACTACGAGCAGTACTTC. This encodes CSASHADYEQYF.

There are many counts of this clonotype. V and J are TRBV7-2 and TRBJ2-1; TRBD2 aligns across 9 bases. The CDR3 is 16 amino acids. V gave up 2 bases and J gave up 5 bases; unmatched junction bases: 7. Germline CDR1 and CDR2: SGHTA and FQGNSA. This CDR3 is CASSLIRAGGHNEQFF. The CDR3 region has the DNA TGTGCCAGCAGCTTAATCCGAGCGGGAGGACACAATGAGCAGTTCTTC. Variable domain in full (rest from reference TRBV7-2 and TRBJ2-1): GAGVSQSPSNKVTEKGKDVELRCDPISGHTALYWYRQSLGQGLEFLIYFQGNSAPDKSGLPSDRFSAERTGGSVSTLTIQRTQQEDSAVYLCASSLIRAGGHNEQFFGPGTRLTVL.

This clonotype has a count of ten or more. The chain combines TRBV6-5 with TRBJ2-7, with 10 bases fitting TRBD1. This CDR3 has 14 amino acids. Unmatched junction bases numbered 0, after V lost 0 bases and J lost 4 bases. CDR1 and CDR2 (germline): MNHEY, SVGAGI. CDR3 loop: CASSYSDRGYEQYF. CDR3 in DNA: TGTGCCAGCAGTTACTCGGACAGGGGGTACGAGCAGTACTTC.